This TCR beta chain was obtained from a study of vaccination and CD4 T cells after COVID-19. Once obtained from cultured CD4+ T cells, the DNA was sequenced using the Oncomine TCR Beta short-read assay. A single record per CDR3 protein comes from TCRdb applying MiXCR to the PCR reads. The sample yields approximately 15,000 distinct CDR3 sequences, nearly 80% seen once. This sample's treatment: approximately nine-day PBMC culture with coronavirus spike peptide pools or control peptides (ViraFEST assay). A word on this clonotype: Its target is unknown.

The material sequenced was CD4+ T cells from blood, cultured in vitro, taken after SARS-CoV-2 vaccination. The sequence was collected from a human donor who received a COVID-19 vaccine.

This chain's CDR3 is CASSESGPGRGRNSPLHF. CDR3 DNA: TGTGCCAGCAGTGAAAGTGGCCCCGGCAGGGGGCGGAATTCACCCCTCCACTTT. The chain combines TRBV6-1 with TRBJ1-6, with TRBD1 identical over 8 bases. Germline V gene sequence: CDR1 MNHNS, CDR2 SASEGT. This CDR3 comprises 18 residues. V shed 2 bases and J 7 bases; nucleotides not matched to a gene: 13.